The subject of this entry is one T cell receptor beta chain. These data come from a study of blood T cell repertoires in COVID-19. Per the original data handling: Amplification from reference gene primers served as the basis for estimated nucleated cell counts. TCRdb's table, derived via immunoSEQ multiplex PCR, lists solely in-frame clones and lacks some. V and J calls and clone size are as listed in that table; D and trimming were resolved from the DNA. Of about 300,000 clones in the sample, roughly 90% were seen once. The CDR3 is 17 amino acids. Sequenced input: peripheral blood. The rearrangement joins TRBV21-1 to TRBJ2-6; the table calls TRBD2, which could not be checked here. TRBV21-1 is described as a pseudogene. The clonotype originates from a man aged 18 to 29 with active or convalescent COVID-19. DNA for the CDR3: TGTGCCAGCGGGGGGCGGGGGTATCTCTCTGGGGCCAACGTCCTGACTTTC. Its protein is CASGGRGYLSGANVLTF.